These 9 T cell receptor beta chains were all obtained from the same sample, sequenced in a study of T cell responses to AZD1222 COVID-19 vaccine. Measured with immunoSEQ multiplex PCR; TCRdb has only the in-frame clones, and not every one. The sample holds some 150,000 clones, more than 70% seen once. The sequencing used peripheral blood, collected on day 0 of MenACWY control vaccination. All receptors derive from an adult in good health.

The rearrangement joins TRBV5-1 to TRBJ1-1, with D unclear. This CDR3 spans 14 amino acids. V lost 0 bases to trimming and J lost 5 bases, with 11 bases between them. Germline-derived CDR1 and CDR2 are SGHRS and YFSETQ. CDR3 nucleotides: TGCGCCAGCAGCTTGGACTCCCCCAGGACTGAAGCTTTCTTT. Its translation: CASSLDSPRTEAFF. Full variable domain (remainder filled in from reference TRBV5-1 and TRBJ1-1): KAGVTQTPRYLIKTRGQQVTLSCSPISGHRSVSWYQQTPGQGLQFLFEYFSETQRNKGNFPGRFSGRQFSNSRSEMNVSTLELGDSALYLCASSLDSPRTEAFFGQGTRLTVV.

With respect to this clone: The junction and the germline gene differ at one end; a read error may be behind it. The gene calls are TRBV4-2 and TRBJ1-2; 9 bases are shared with TRBD1. Germline V lookup: CDR1 LGHNA, CDR2 YNFKEQ. This CDR3 has 16 amino acids. The CDR3 DNA is TGTGCCAGCAGCCAAGGAGGGCGCACAGGGGGCCATGGCTACACCTTT. It codes for CASSQGGRTGGHGYTF.

DNA of the CDR3: TGCGCCAGCAGCTTGGTACCGGGACAGGATTTGTACACCTTC. Residues: CASSLVPGQDLYTF. The chain is built from TRBV5-1 and TRBJ1-2; 8 bases are a match to TRBD1. The CDR3 sequence is 14 residues long. In germline, CDR1 is SGHRS, CDR2 YFSETQ. Losses at the gene ends were 0 bases for V and 11 bases for J; bases not matched to a gene: 9.

The chain couples TRBV14 to TRBJ2-3; 7 positions agree with TRBD2. The CDR3 sequence is 15 residues long. CDR1 and CDR2 (germline): SGHDN, FVKESK. J was trimmed by 4 bases and V by 0 bases; bases with no gene match: 4. The CDR3 spells CASSQDPSGADTQYF. The CDR3 region has the DNA TGTGCCAGCAGCCAAGATCCCAGCGGGGCAGATACGCAGTATTTT.

V and J are TRBV7-9 and TRBJ2-3; tentative D call: TRBD1 (5 bases). Per germline, CDR1 SEHNR and CDR2 FQNEAQ (reference sequence). The CDR3 covers 16 residues. V gave up 10 bases and J gave up 1 base, with 21 bases separating them. The chain's CDR3 is CAINGGVGRGTDTQYF. Here the CDR3 DNA reads TGTGCCATCAACGGTGGGGTCGGCAGGGGCACAGATACGCAGTATTTT.

The V call is TRBV30, the J call TRBJ2-7, with D perhaps matching TRBD2 (6 bases). V lost 8 bases and J 7 bases, leaving 21 bases between the germline ends. CDR3 length: 13 residues. Looked up from germline, CDR1 is GTSNPN and CDR2 is SVGIG (reference sequence). The CDR3 spells CAGAVAGSGEQYF. CDR3 sequence (DNA): TGTGCCGGGGCGGTGGCGGGATCGGGAGAGCAGTACTTC.

This chain uses TRBV7-3 with TRBJ2-5; D gene ambiguous. V gave up 5 bases and J gave up 4 bases, with 11 bases separating them. This CDR3 contains 13 residues. The germline CDR1 and CDR2 sequences are SGHTA and FQGTGA. The CDR3 sequence: CASSPNMGETQYF. Written as DNA, the CDR3 is TGTGCCAGCAGCCCAAACATGGGAGAGACCCAGTACTTC.

The chain combines TRBV10-2 with TRBJ1-5, with D unclear. Germline CDR1 and CDR2: WSHSY and SAAADI. This CDR3 has 14 residues. V dropped 3 bases and J dropped 5 bases, with 11 bases sitting between them. CDR3 nucleotides: TGCGCCAGCAGTGATGTTACAGATGATCAGCCCCAGCATTTT. Translated: CASSDVTDDQPQHF.

The rearrangement joins TRBV27 to TRBJ1-1; D is perhaps TRBD1 (6 bases). The germline gives CDR1 MNHEY, CDR2 SMNVEV (reference sequence). This CDR3 has 14 amino acids. V lost 4 bases, J lost 4 bases, and 13 bases lay in between. CDR3 nucleotides: TGTGCCAGCAGTTCCCAGGGGCTGGGCACTGAAGCTTTCTTT. Translated: CASSSQGLGTEAFF.